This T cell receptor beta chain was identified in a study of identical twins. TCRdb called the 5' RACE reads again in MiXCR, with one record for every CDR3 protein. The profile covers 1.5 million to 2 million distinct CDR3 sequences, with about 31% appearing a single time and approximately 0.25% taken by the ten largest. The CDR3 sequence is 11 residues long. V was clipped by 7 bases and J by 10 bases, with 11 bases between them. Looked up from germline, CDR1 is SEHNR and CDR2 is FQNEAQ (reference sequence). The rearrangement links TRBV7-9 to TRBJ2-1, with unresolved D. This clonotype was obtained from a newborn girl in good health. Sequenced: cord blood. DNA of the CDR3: TGTGCCAGCACCCCAGTTGGAGAGCAGTTCTTC. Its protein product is CASTPVGEQFF.